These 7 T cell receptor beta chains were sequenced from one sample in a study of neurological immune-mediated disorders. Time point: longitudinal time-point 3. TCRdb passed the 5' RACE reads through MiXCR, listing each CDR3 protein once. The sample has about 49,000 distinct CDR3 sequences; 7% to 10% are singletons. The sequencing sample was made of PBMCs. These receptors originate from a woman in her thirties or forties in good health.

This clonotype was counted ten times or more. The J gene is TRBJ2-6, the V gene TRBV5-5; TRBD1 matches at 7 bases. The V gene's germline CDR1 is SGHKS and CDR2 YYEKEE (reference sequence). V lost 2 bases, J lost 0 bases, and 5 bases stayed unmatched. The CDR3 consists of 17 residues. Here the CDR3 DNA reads TGTGCCAGCAGCTTTGACAGGGTTAACTCTGGGGCCAACGTCCTGACTTTC. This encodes CASSFDRVNSGANVLTF.

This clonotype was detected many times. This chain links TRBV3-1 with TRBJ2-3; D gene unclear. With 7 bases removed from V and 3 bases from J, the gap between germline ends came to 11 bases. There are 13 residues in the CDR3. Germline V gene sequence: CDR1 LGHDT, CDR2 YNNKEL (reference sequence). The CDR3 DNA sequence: TGTGCCAGCACCGAAGGGCTTACAGATACGCAGTATTTT. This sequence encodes CASTEGLTDTQYF.

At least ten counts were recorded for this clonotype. DNA of the CDR3: TGTGCCAGCAGCCCTAGCGGGATACGCACAGATACGCAGTATTTT. Translating it yields CASSPSGIRTDTQYF. V usage is TRBV7-3 and J usage is TRBJ2-3; TRBD2 aligns across 9 bases. The CDR3 has 15 residues. Looked up from germline, CDR1 is SGHTA and CDR2 is FQGTGA. After removal of 5 bases from V and 1 base from J, the junction contained 4 bases not matched to a gene.

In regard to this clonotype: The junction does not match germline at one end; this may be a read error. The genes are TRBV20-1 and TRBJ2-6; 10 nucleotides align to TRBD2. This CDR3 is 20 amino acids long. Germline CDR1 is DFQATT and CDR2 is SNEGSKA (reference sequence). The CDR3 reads CSARSLRIAGGVSGPNVLTF. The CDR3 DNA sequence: TGCAGTGCTAGATCCCTCCGGATAGCGGGGGGTGTATCTGGGCCCAACGTCCTGACTTTC.

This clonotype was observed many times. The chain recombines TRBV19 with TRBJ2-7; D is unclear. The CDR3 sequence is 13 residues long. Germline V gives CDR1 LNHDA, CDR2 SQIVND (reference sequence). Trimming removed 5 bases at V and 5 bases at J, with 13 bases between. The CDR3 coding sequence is TGTGCCAGTAGTTACTCGCTGGTGAACGAGCAGTACTTC. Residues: CASSYSLVNEQYF.

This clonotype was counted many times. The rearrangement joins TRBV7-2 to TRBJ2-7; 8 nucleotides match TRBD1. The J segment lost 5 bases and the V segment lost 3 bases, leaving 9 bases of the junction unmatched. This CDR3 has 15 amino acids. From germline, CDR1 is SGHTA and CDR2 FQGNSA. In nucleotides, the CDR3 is TGTGCCAGCAGCTTTGCGGACAGGGTAGGCGACGAGCAGTACTTC. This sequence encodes CASSFADRVGDEQYF. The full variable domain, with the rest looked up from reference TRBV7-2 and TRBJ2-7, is GAGVSQSPSNKVTEKGKDVELRCDPISGHTALYWYRQSLGQGLEFLIYFQGNSAPDKSGLPSDRFSAERTGGSVSTLTIQRTQQEDSAVYLCASSFADRVGDEQYFGPGTRLTVT.

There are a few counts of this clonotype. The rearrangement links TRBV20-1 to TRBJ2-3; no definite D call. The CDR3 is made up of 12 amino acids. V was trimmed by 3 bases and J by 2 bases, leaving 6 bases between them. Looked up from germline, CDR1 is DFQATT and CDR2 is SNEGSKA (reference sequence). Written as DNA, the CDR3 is TGCAGTGCTAGGACTGACACAGATACGCAGTATTTT. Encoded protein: CSARTDTDTQYF.